This T cell receptor beta chain derives from a study of T cells in Graves' hyperthyroidism and ophthalmopathy. The V and J ends lost 2 bases and 2 bases respectively, with 9 bases between them. Germline V gives CDR1 MNHEY, CDR2 SMNVEV (reference sequence). The CDR3 is 14 amino acids. Amplification targeted TCR beta CDR3 regions from RNA transcripts. RT-PCR in the first round (using the HTBI primer set) targeted the TCR CDR3. TCRdb passed the multiplex PCR reads through MiXCR, listing each CDR3 protein once. The sample includes about half a million distinct CDR3 sequences, roughly a sixth of them seen just once.

This rearrangement joins TRBV27 to TRBJ2-5; D remains unclear. The origin of this receptor is a woman in her 30s with Graves' ophthalmopathy. The sample taken for sequencing was blood. CDR3 in amino acids: CASSLLGHQETQYF. For the CDR3, the DNA is TGTGCCAGCAGTTTACTGGGTCATCAAGAGACCCAGTACTTC.